This T cell receptor (beta chain) was obtained from a study of blood T cell repertoires in COVID-19. Overall study context: Acute-phase and convalescent COVID-19 samples originated in the United States, Italy and Spain.

With respect to this clone: A junction boundary mismatches the germline segment, possibly from a read error.

CDR1 SGHRS and CDR2 YFSETQ come from the germline V gene. The CDR3 totals 13 residues. Only in-frame clones appear in the TCRdb table, and some are missing; sequencing was by immunoSEQ multiplex PCR. Seen here are some 80,000 clones, over 85% observed once, and the top ten hold approximately 16%. The sample consisted of peripheral blood. The chain carries TRBV5-1 and TRBJ1-2, with 8 positions matching TRBD1. This TCR was sampled from a woman older than 75 with active or convalescent COVID-19. Here the CDR3 DNA reads TGCGCCAGCAGCAGAGACAGGGGAAGCGCTTCGTGGTTC. Amino acid sequence: CASSRDRGSASWF.